This passage covers 19 T cell receptor beta chains from one sample sequenced in a study of cytomegalovirus exposure and HLA in healthy donors. A multiplex PCR was run with 60 Vbeta primers and 13 Jbeta primers. Profiled with immunoSEQ multiplex PCR; TCRdb holds only in-frame clones, not every one. The sample holds over 80,000 clones, roughly 80% seen once. Sample: PBMCs. These receptor sequences come from a man aged 25-40 years in good health and CMV-seropositive.

The chain links TRBV29-1 to TRBJ1-1; possible D gene TRBD1, 6 bases. The CDR3 runs 14 residues. The V gene lost 7 bases and the J gene lost 3 bases, with 18 bases spanning the gap. CDR1 is SQVTM and CDR2 is ANQGSEA in the germline V gene. The CDR3 spells CSAAVQGTHTEAFF. CDR3 bases: TGCAGCGCCGCAGTACAGGGTACTCACACTGAAGCTTTCTTT.

The rearrangement uses TRBV9 and TRBJ1-4, with 7 bases that match TRBD1. The CDR3 runs to 15 residues. Germline V gene lookup returns CDR1 SGDLS and CDR2 YYNGEE. Trimming took 0 bases from V and 3 from J; bases not matched to a gene: 2. CDR3 loop: CASSVETGANEKLFF. Written as DNA, the CDR3 is TGTGCCAGCAGCGTAGAAACAGGGGCTAATGAAAAACTGTTTTTT. Variable domain in full (rest from reference TRBV9 and TRBJ1-4): DSGVTQTPKHLITATGQRVTLRCSPRSGDLSVYWYQQSLDQGLQFLIQYYNGEERAKGNILERFSAQQFPDLHSELNLSSLELGDSALYFCASSVETGANEKLFFGSGTQLSVL.

The chain combines TRBV30 with TRBJ2-5, with D perhaps TRBD1 (5 bases). This CDR3 comprises 12 residues. The germline V gene has CDR1 GTSNPN and CDR2 SVGIG (reference sequence). The V end lost 2 bases, the J end lost 5 bases, and 9 bases lay between the germline ends. The CDR3 is CAWSPGLETQYF. The CDR3 DNA reads as TGTGCCTGGAGTCCAGGGTTGGAGACCCAGTACTTC. The whole variable domain, remainder taken from reference TRBV30 and TRBJ2-5, is SQTIHQWPATLVQPVGSPLSLECTVEGTSNPNLYWYRQAAGRGLQLLFYSVGIGQISSEVPQNLSASRPQDRQFILSSKKLLLSDSGFYLCAWSPGLETQYFGPGTRLLVL.

The chain joins TRBV6-1 to TRBJ1-1, with D perhaps TRBD1 (5 bases). Germline V gives CDR1 MNHNS, CDR2 SASEGT. V shed 6 bases and J shed 0 bases, with 8 bases lying between them. There are 13 residues in the CDR3. The chain's CDR3 is CASSQDMNTEAFF. The DNA of the CDR3 is TGTGCCAGCAGCCAGGACATGAACACTGAAGCTTTCTTT.

The V call is TRBV7-2, the J call TRBJ1-2, with D uncertain. CDR1 and CDR2 (germline): SGHTA, FQGNSA. The CDR3 spans 15 residues. Trimming stripped 1 base from V and 2 bases from J, with 11 bases between. The CDR3 sequence: CASSLGSESNYGYTF. DNA of the CDR3: TGTGCCAGCAGCTTAGGATCGGAGTCCAACTATGGCTACACCTTC.

This chain joins TRBV14 and TRBJ2-7; D is perhaps TRBD2 (6 bases). The CDR3 covers 12 residues. Germline V CDR1 and CDR2: SGHDN, FVKESK. V gave up 2 bases and J gave up 6 bases, with 8 bases separating them. The CDR3 loop is CASSQLSGEQYF. The CDR3 coding sequence is TGTGCCAGCAGCCAACTTAGCGGCGAGCAGTACTTC. Full variable domain (outside the CDR3, taken from reference TRBV14 and TRBJ2-7): EAGVTQFPSHSVIEKGQTVTLRCDPISGHDNLYWYRRVMGKEIKFLLHFVKESKQDESGMPNNRFLAERTGGTYSTLKVQPAELEDSGVYFCASSQLSGEQYFGPGTRLTVT.

The V gene is TRBV28, the J gene TRBJ2-7; 7 nucleotides agree with TRBD2. Losses at the gene ends were 4 bases for V and 6 bases for J; bases not matched to a gene: 12. The germline V gene has CDR1 MDHEN and CDR2 SYDVKM. The CDR3 consists of 15 residues. CDR3 in DNA: TGTGCCAGCAGTTCCTTGGGGGGAGGGCCAGCCGAGCAGTACTTC. Translation: CASSSLGGGPAEQYF. Filled out from reference TRBV28 and TRBJ2-7, the complete variable domain reads DVKVTQSSRYLVKRTGEKVFLECVQDMDHENMFWYRQDPGLGLRLIYFSYDVKMKEKGDIPEGYSVSREKKERFSLILESASTNQTSMYLCASSSLGGGPAEQYFGPGTRLTVT.

This clone was picked up one time. This chain connects TRBV28 to TRBJ1-4, with 8 bases identical to TRBD1. This CDR3 has 16 amino acids. V was pared by 5 bases and J by 7 bases, with 12 bases of the junction left unmatched. Per germline, CDR1 MDHEN and CDR2 SYDVKM. The chain's CDR3 is CASSPPWTGRGEKLFF. The CDR3, as DNA: TGTGCCAGCAGTCCCCCCTGGACAGGGCGGGGTGAAAAACTGTTTTTT.

The chain joins TRBV28 to TRBJ2-5; 10 nucleotides match TRBD2. The J call could be wrong; TRBJ2-7 is a better fit for the DNA end. CDR3 size: 13 residues. The germline CDR1 and CDR2 sequences are MDHEN and SYDVKM. The CDR3 is CASRPSGSHEQYF. CDR3 nucleotide sequence: TGTGCCAGCAGGCCTAGCGGGAGCCACGAGCAGTACTTC.

The CDR3 protein is CASSLYPGQGLHGYTF. In DNA, the CDR3 is TGTGCCAGCAGCTTATATCCGGGACAGGGGTTGCACGGCTACACCTTC. This rearrangement joins TRBV7-2 to TRBJ1-2, with 10 bases identical to TRBD1. This CDR3 has 16 residues. The V gene end was trimmed by 2 bases and the J gene end by 8 bases; junction bases not matched to a gene: 11. In germline, CDR1 is SGHTA, CDR2 FQGNSA.

The gene calls are TRBV7-9 and TRBJ2-5; D is perhaps TRBD2 (6 bases). The J call may be in error: the DNA end matches TRBJ2-7 better. Germline CDR1 and CDR2: SEHNR and FQNEAQ (reference sequence). The CDR3 is made up of 14 amino acids. CDR3 sequence (DNA): TGTGCCAGCAGCCCCACTGGGGGGACGGGCGAGCAGTACTTC. Amino acids: CASSPTGGTGEQYF.

This chain connects TRBV7-9 to TRBJ2-2; 11 positions agree with TRBD2. CDR1 SEHNR and CDR2 FQNEAQ come from the germline V gene (reference sequence). The CDR3 consists of 16 residues. Trimming removed 2 bases from V and 4 bases from J; junction bases left unmatched: 3. CDR3 region: CASSLLAGGGTGELFF. CDR3 DNA: TGTGCCAGCAGCTTACTAGCGGGAGGAGGCACCGGGGAGCTGTTTTTT.

The chain joins TRBV6-4 to TRBJ2-1, with D perhaps matching TRBD2 (6 bases). This CDR3 has 14 amino acids. Between the trimmed V and J ends, which lost 7 bases and 1 base, there was a span of 11 bases. Germline V gene data show CDR1 as MRHNA and CDR2 as SNTAGT. This CDR3 reads CASKALASYNEQFF. Here the CDR3 DNA reads TGTGCCAGCAAAGCACTAGCTTCCTACAATGAGCAGTTCTTC.

This clone was observed once. The chain recombines TRBV5-4 with TRBJ2-1; tentative D call: TRBD2 (7 bases). The germline CDR1 and CDR2 sequences are SGHNT and YYREEE (reference sequence). V was cut by 10 bases and J by 8 bases, with 19 bases left in between. The CDR3 runs to 13 residues. CDR3 in DNA: TGTGCCTGGGGGGGCGGGGGTTGGTATGAGCAGTTCTTC. It specifies CAWGGGGWYEQFF.

The chain uses TRBV7-2 and TRBJ1-2; 9 positions agree with TRBD1. The trim removed 5 bases at V and 4 bases at J, leaving 5 bases unmatched. CDR3 length: 14 amino acids. The germline CDR1 and CDR2 sequences are SGHTA and FQGNSA. The DNA for the CDR3 is TGTGCCAGCAGCATGGACAGGGGTGCCTATGGCTACACCTTC. It is translated as CASSMDRGAYGYTF.

The gene calls are TRBV28 and TRBJ2-2; a possible D gene is TRBD1 (5 bases). Germline CDR1 is MDHEN and CDR2 is SYDVKM. The germline V and J ends were trimmed by 1 base and 7 bases, with 13 bases remaining between them. The CDR3 consists of 15 residues. The CDR3: CASSLFPGWSGELFF. The CDR3 region has the DNA TGTGCCAGCAGTTTATTTCCAGGGTGGAGCGGGGAGCTGTTTTTT.

The chain has TRBV2 and TRBJ1-5; D is possibly TRBD1 (5 bases). The V gene lost 2 bases and the J gene lost 7 bases, with 12 bases spanning the gap. Germline lookup yields CDR1 SNHLY and CDR2 FYNNEI. This CDR3 spans 14 amino acids. CDR3 nucleotides: TGTGCCAGCAGTGAACCCAGGGTTGGACAGCCCCAGCATTTT. Its protein product is CASSEPRVGQPQHF.

The chain joins TRBV6-1 to TRBJ1-1, with 7 bases identical to TRBD1. Trimming took 2 bases from V and 3 from J; bases not matched to a gene: 6. CDR3 length: 15 residues. The germline V gene has CDR1 MNHNS and CDR2 SASEGT. The CDR3 loop is CASSEPGQVDTEAFF. DNA for the CDR3: TGTGCCAGCAGTGAACCAGGACAGGTGGACACTGAAGCTTTCTTT.

This rearrangement joins TRBV4-3 to TRBJ2-7; TRBD1 agrees at 8 bases. This CDR3 is 13 amino acids long. The junction had 3 bases not matched to a gene; V was cut back by 4 bases and J by 4 bases. Germline V gene data show CDR1 as LGHNA and CDR2 as YSLEER. The CDR3 region is CASSPNRGYEQYF. The CDR3 DNA reads as TGCGCCAGCAGCCCAAACAGGGGGTACGAGCAGTACTTC.